Described below is a single TCR beta chain sequence and its context. This CDR3 contains 15 residues. Germline V CDR1 and CDR2: MNHEY, SVGAGI. The V and J ends lost 0 bases and 4 bases respectively, with 12 bases between them. This specimen belongs to a study of blood T cell repertoires in COVID-19. Method: immunoSEQ multiplex PCR; TCRdb's copy keeps in-frame clones and lacks some. The data hold fewer than 350,000 clones, with roughly 90% observed a single time. The sequence came from a man aged 55 to 70 who had recovered from COVID-19. The sequenced sample was PBMCs or T cells enriched from blood (not recorded which). This chain connects TRBV6-5 to TRBJ1-2, with D uncertain. The CDR3 region is CASSYSTLGFYGYTF. The DNA for the CDR3 is TGTGCCAGCAGTTACTCGACCTTGGGCTTCTATGGCTACACCTTC.